This T cell receptor beta chain was obtained from a study of cytomegalovirus exposure and HLA in healthy donors. Use of 60 Vbeta and 13 Jbeta primers characterized the PCR. Profiling relied on immunoSEQ multiplex PCR, and the TCRdb table lists in-frame clones only, not all of them. Of roughly 120,000 clones in the sample, around 78% are singletons; the top ten hold around 3.9%. From germline, CDR1 is SEHNR and CDR2 FQNEAQ (reference sequence). Trimming removed 5 bases at V and 0 bases at J, with 13 bases between. CDR3 length: 15 residues. Sequenced sample: PBMCs. This rearrangement joins TRBV7-9 to TRBJ1-1; D might be TRBD1 (6 bases). The sequence came from a man aged 40-49 years in good health and CMV-seronegative. The DNA of the CDR3 is TGTGCCAGCAGCCCCATGGGACACCTGAACACTGAAGCTTTCTTT. This encodes CASSPMGHLNTEAFF.